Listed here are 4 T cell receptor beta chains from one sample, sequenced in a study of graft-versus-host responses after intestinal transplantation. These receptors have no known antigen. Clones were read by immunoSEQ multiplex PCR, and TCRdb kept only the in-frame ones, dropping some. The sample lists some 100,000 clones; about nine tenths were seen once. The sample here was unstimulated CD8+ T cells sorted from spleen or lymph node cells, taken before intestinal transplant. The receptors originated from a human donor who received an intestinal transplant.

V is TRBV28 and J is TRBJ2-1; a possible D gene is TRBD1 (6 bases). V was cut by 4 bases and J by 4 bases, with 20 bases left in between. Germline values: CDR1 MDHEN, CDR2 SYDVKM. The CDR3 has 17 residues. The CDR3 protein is CASSSSGFWDTYNEQFF. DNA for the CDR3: TGTGCCAGCAGTTCGTCTGGTTTTTGGGACACATACAATGAGCAGTTCTTC.

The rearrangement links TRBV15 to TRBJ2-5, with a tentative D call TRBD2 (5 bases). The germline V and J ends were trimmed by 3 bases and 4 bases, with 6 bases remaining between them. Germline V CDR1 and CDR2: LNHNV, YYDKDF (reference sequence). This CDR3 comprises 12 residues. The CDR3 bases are TGTGCCACCAGCAGCGAGGGAGAGACCCAGTACTTC. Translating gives CATSSEGETQYF. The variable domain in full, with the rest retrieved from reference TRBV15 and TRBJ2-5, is DAMVIQNPRYQVTQFGKPVTLSCSQTLNHNVMYWYQQKSSQAPKLLFHYYDKDFNNEADTPDNFQSRRPNTSFCFLDIRSPGLGDTAMYLCATSSEGETQYFGPGTRLLVL.

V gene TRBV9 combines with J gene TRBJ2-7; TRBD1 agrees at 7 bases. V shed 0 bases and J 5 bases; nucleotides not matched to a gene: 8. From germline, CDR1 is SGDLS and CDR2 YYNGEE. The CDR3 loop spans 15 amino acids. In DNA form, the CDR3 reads TGTGCCAGCAGCGTAGGTGAACAGGGGTTCGACGAGCAGTACTTC. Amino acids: CASSVGEQGFDEQYF.

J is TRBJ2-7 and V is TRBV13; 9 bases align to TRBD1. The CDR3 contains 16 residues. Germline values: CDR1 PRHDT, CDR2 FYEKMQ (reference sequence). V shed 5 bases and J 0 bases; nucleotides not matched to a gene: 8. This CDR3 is CASSVRQGGSSYEQYF. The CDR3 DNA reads TGTGCCAGCAGCGTACGACAGGGGGGCAGCTCCTACGAGCAGTACTTC.